A selection of T cell receptor beta chains follows, all from one sample in a study of blood T cell repertoires in COVID-19. Here immunoSEQ multiplex PCR was the method, and the copy in TCRdb shows in-frame clones only, minus some. The sample carries about 300,000 clones, around 89% recorded once. The sample consisted of peripheral blood. The receptors were sampled from a woman aged 25 to 39 who had recovered from COVID-19. Each CDR3 is given with its conserved first and last residue. A D gene is named only where the DNA matches it firmly. Expanded clones get a size class; other rows say once, few or many, or leave the size out.

V gene,D gene,clone size,J gene,CDR3 protein,CDR3 DNA
TRBV21-1,-,-,TRBJ2-1,CASSKEGMSGGNNEQFF,TGTGCCAGCAGCAAAGAAGGGATGAGCGGGGGGAACAATGAGCAGTTCTTC
TRBV19,TRBD1,-,TRBJ2-2,CATRQGVNTGELFF,TGTGCCACCCGACAGGGAGTCAACACCGGGGAGCTGTTTTTT
TRBV7-9,-,-,TRBJ1-1,CASSYDSMNTEAFF,TGTGCCAGCAGCTACGACAGCATGAACACTGAAGCTTTCTTT
TRBV7-9,-,-,TRBJ1-4,CASSLEGGAANEKLFF,TGTGCCAGCAGCTTAGAAGGGGGGGCTGCTAATGAAAAACTGTTTTTT
TRBV19,TRBD1,-,TRBJ1-2,CASSQRQGVEYGYTF,TGTGCCAGTAGCCAACGACAGGGTGTAGAATATGGCTACACCTTC
TRBV18,-,-,TRBJ1-4,CASSKSSATNEKLFF,TGTGCCAGCTCAAAAAGCTCCGCAACTAATGAAAAACTGTTTTTT
TRBV4-2,-,-,TRBJ1-6,CASSQRTDRLGSPLHF,TGTGCCAGCAGCCAAAGGACAGACCGATTAGGTTCACCCCTCCACTTT
TRBV27,TRBD1,-,TRBJ2-5,CASSPSRTGGETQYF,TGTGCCAGCAGTCCCAGCCGGACAGGGGGGGAGACCCAGTACTTC
TRBV28,-,-,TRBJ1-2,CASSLSGGLYGYTF,TGTGCCAGCAGTTTGAGCGGGGGGCTCTATGGCTACACCTTC
TRBV12-3/TRBV12-4,-,once,TRBJ1-4,CASSLVLSRLFF,TGTGCCAGCAGTTTAGTCCTTTCCCGGCTGTTTTTT
TRBV5-1,TRBD1,-,TRBJ2-1,CASSWRPGTGLHEQFF,TGCGCCAGCAGCTGGAGGCCCGGGACAGGGCTCCATGAGCAGTTCTTC